One and the same sample provided the 11 T cell receptor beta chains below, sequenced in a study of cytotoxic CD8 clonotypes in ibrutinib-treated CLL. Using immunoSEQ multiplex PCR, the repertoire was profiled, and TCRdb retains in-frame clones only, with some absent. The sample includes 20,000 to 30,000 clones, nearly 70% of them seen just once. Sequencing used PBMCs, obtained at disease progression, from a patient treated with ibrutinib. The source of these receptors is a human donor with chronic lymphocytic leukemia.

In its sample, this clone was seen a few times. This rearrangement joins TRBV19 to TRBJ1-6, with D hard to call. The germline V gene encodes CDR1 LNHDA and CDR2 SQIVND (reference sequence). There are 12 residues in the CDR3. Deletions cut 6 bases from V and 13 bases from J, with 13 bases between. The CDR3 loop reads CASSLSLGPLHF. In nucleotides, the CDR3 is TGTGCCAGTAGCCTCTCATTGGGCCCCCTCCACTTT. Looking up the rest from reference TRBV19 and TRBJ1-6 gives the full variable domain: DGGITQSPKYLFRKEGQNVTLSCEQNLNHDAMYWYRQDPGQGLRLIYYSQIVNDFQKGDIAEGYSVSREKKESFPLTVTSAQKNPTAFYLCASSLSLGPLHFGNGTRLTVT.

The rearrangement links TRBV5-5 to TRBJ1-2, with 9 positions matching TRBD1. This CDR3 has 16 residues. CDR1 and CDR2 (germline): SGHKS, YYEKEE (reference sequence). The J segment lost 8 bases and the V segment lost 0 bases, leaving 11 bases of the junction unmatched. CDR3 nucleotide sequence: TGTGCCAGCAGCTTGGGGGTCGAGGGACAGGGAGAGGGCTACACCTTC. Protein product: CASSLGVEGQGEGYTF.

The genes are TRBV27 and TRBJ1-3; D uncertain. CDR1 is MNHEY, CDR2 SMNVEV, per germline (reference sequence). Trimming shortened V by 4 bases and J by 0 bases, and 10 bases separated the two germline ends. The CDR3 length is 15 residues. The CDR3 coding sequence is TGTGCCAGCAGTTCCCGACCTCACTCTGGAAACACCATATATTTT. This encodes CASSSRPHSGNTIYF.

This sequence joins TRBV27 and TRBJ2-7, with 9 bases aligning to TRBD2. From germline, CDR1 is MNHEY and CDR2 SMNVEV (reference sequence). The CDR3 length is 14 residues. V dropped 2 bases and J dropped 3; count of bases not matched to a gene: 2. CDR3 amino acids: CASSLAGGIYEQYF. Written as DNA, the CDR3 is TGTGCCAGCAGTTTAGCGGGGGGGATCTACGAGCAGTACTTC.

V is TRBV7-9 and J is TRBJ1-4; the D is unclear. The germline gives CDR1 SEHNR, CDR2 FQNEAQ (reference sequence). V shed 2 bases and J shed 8 bases, with 12 bases lying between them. The CDR3 loop spans 14 amino acids. CDR3 sequence: CASSLLGVAEKLFF. CDR3 in DNA: TGTGCCAGCAGCTTACTCGGAGTGGCCGAAAAACTGTTTTTT.

The rearrangement joins TRBV13 to TRBJ1-1; D call uncertain. V shed 4 bases and J shed 8 bases, with 11 bases lying between them. CDR3 length equals 12 residues. Germline CDR1 and CDR2: PRHDT and FYEKMQ (reference sequence). Here the CDR3 reads CASSSAREEAFF. The CDR3 coding sequence is TGTGCCAGCAGCTCGGCCCGGGAAGAAGCTTTCTTT.

V usage is TRBV10-3 and J usage is TRBJ1-1; the D gene is possibly TRBD1 (6 bases). V shed 8 bases and J shed 1 base, with 11 bases lying between them. The V gene's germline CDR1 is ENHRY and CDR2 SYGVKD. This CDR3 is built from 13 residues. In DNA form, the CDR3 reads TGTGCCATCGTTAAGGACAGGAACACTGAAGCTTTCTTT. It is translated as CAIVKDRNTEAFF.

This clone has a handful of counts. This sequence joins TRBV4-1 and TRBJ1-2, with a tentative D call TRBD1 (6 bases). This CDR3 is built from 15 residues. V dropped 1 base and J dropped 5 bases, with 14 bases sitting between them. Germline-derived CDR1 and CDR2 are MGHRA and YSYEKL. The CDR3 sequence is CASSQVVGGGYGYTF. The CDR3 bases are TGCGCCAGCAGCCAAGTAGTAGGAGGGGGTTATGGCTACACCTTC.

The genes are TRBV9 and TRBJ2-2; 8 nucleotides align to TRBD2. The CDR3 has 14 amino acids. The ends lost 1 base at V and 7 bases at J; junction bases unmatched: 3. CDR1 and CDR2 from the germline V gene are SGDLS and YYNGEE. CDR3 coding DNA: TGTGCCAGCAGCGTACAAAGCGGGGGCGGGGAGCTGTTTTTT. Protein: CASSVQSGGGELFF.

This chain links TRBV19 with TRBJ1-5; the D is unclear. Germline CDR1 reads LNHDA; CDR2 reads SQIVND (reference sequence). Deletions cut 7 bases from V and 1 base from J, with 11 bases between. This CDR3 comprises 14 residues. For the CDR3, the DNA is TGTGCCAGTATAGAAGTTCACAGCAATCAGCCCCAGCATTTT. Protein sequence: CASIEVHSNQPQHF.

V is TRBV15 and J is TRBJ1-5; D not certain. This CDR3 comprises 16 residues. The V end was cut by 4 bases, the J end by 7 bases, with 20 bases between. CDR1 and CDR2 from the germline V gene are LNHNV and YYDKDF (reference sequence). In nucleotides, the CDR3 is TGTGCCACCAGCATTTCGCTTTCCCTCAGAGAACAGCCCCAGCATTTT. Residues: CATSISLSLREQPQHF.